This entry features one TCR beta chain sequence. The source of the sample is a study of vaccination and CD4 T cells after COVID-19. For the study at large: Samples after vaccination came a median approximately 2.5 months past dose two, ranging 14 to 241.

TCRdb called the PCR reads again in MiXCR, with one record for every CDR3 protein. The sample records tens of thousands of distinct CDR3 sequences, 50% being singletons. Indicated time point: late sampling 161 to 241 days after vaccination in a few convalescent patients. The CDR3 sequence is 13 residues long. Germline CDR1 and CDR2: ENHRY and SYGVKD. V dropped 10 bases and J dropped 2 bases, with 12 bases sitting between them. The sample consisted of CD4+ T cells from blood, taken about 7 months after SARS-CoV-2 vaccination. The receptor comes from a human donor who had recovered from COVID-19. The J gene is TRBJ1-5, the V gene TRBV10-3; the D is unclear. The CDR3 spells CATRDVRNQPQHF. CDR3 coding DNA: TGTGCCACCCGGGATGTGCGCAATCAGCCCCAGCATTTT.